The T cell receptor (beta chain) described here comes from a study of OX40 agonist ivuxolimab in advanced cancers. Study in general: Ivuxolimab, an antibody acting as an agonist of OX40 (CD134), was used to treat patients. Study outcomes and limitations: With doses of 0.1-3.0 mg/kg, partial responders showed among the lowest clonal expansion.

The length of the CDR3 is 14 residues. CDR1 is SGHTA, CDR2 FQGNSA, per germline. The V and J ends lost 5 bases and 0 bases respectively, with 9 bases between them. As for this clone: Its antigen remains unidentified.

The assay was immunoSEQ multiplex PCR, and TCRdb's table has in-frame clones only and misses some. The table has about 77,000 clones, around 82% seen once. The clonotype was recovered from an adult with an advanced solid tumor such as melanoma, head and neck, liver or kidney cancer. The source material was CD4+ or CD8+ T cells sorted from blood, sampled in a trial of the OX40 agonist ivuxolimab. The chain is built from TRBV7-2 and TRBJ2-3; D remains unclear. Here the CDR3 reads CASSAYTSTDTQYF. CDR3 in DNA: TGTGCCAGCAGCGCATACACTAGCACAGATACGCAGTATTTT.